This paragraph covers one T cell receptor beta chain sequence. Its antigen is not known. This sample was included in a study of Ad26.COV2.S vaccination and SARS-CoV-2 variants. Study at large: The vaccine Ad26.COV2.S was put into the muscle once, or twice with 56 days between.

Sequenced by immunoSEQ multiplex PCR; TCRdb stores in-frame clones only, minus some. This table has 360,000 or so clones, approximately 89% appearing once. The treatment is: 19 received Ad26.COV2.S at low or high dose, single or two shots; 5 received placebo; per-sample allocation not given. The samples date from day 63 after the first vaccine or placebo injection. Spike of the Wuhan-strain SARS-CoV-2 was expressed by an Ad26 vector, which formed the vaccine. General observations from the study: In TCR breadth and depth analyses, total T cell responses may have been underestimated. For non-spike TCRs, breadth in vaccine recipients resembled that in placebo recipients.

In germline, CDR1 is MDHEN, CDR2 SYDVKM. Trimming cost V 3 bases and J 3 bases, with 2 bases left between them. This CDR3 has 12 amino acids. The rearrangement joins TRBV28 to TRBJ1-4; D gene uncertain. This receptor was identified in a person between 18 and 65 years old who received the Ad26.COV2.S COVID-19 vaccine or a placebo. The sample in question was peripheral blood, obtained in a trial of Ad26.COV2.S vaccine versus placebo. CDR3 nucleotides: TGTGCCAGCAGTTTGGCTAATGAAAAACTGTTTTTT. It encodes CASSLANEKLFF.